These 14 T cell receptor beta chains originate from one sample sequenced in a study of blood T cell repertoires in COVID-19 (dated by TCRdb to about 2020). The method behind the library was the immunoSEQ multiplex PCR assay. As stored in TCRdb, this immuneACCESS dataset retains in-frame rearrangements with V and J assigned. A fraction of the clones does not appear; measured against another copy, unresolved V genes explain less than half of the discrepancy, and the remainder lacks a known reason. The sample contains fewer than 250,000 clones, about 89% of them found a single time. Jointly, the top ten make up under 5.5% of the sample. The sample was peripheral blood. The origin of the receptors is a woman aged 40 to 49 with acute or convalescent COVID-19.

The V call is TRBV5-1, the J call TRBJ1-1, with TRBD1 matching over 8 bases. Per the germline V gene, CDR1 is SGHRS and CDR2 is YFSETQ. The ends lost 0 bases at V and 0 bases at J; junction bases unmatched: 10. The CDR3 sequence is 18 residues long. The DNA for the CDR3 is TGCGCCAGCAGCTTGGCCGGGCACCCGGGACAGGTGAACACTGAAGCTTTCTTT. Its translation: CASSLAGHPGQVNTEAFF.

The chain combines TRBV15 with TRBJ2-1; 7 positions match TRBD2. Germline CDR1 and CDR2: LNHNV and YYDKDF (reference sequence). V lost 0 bases to trimming and J lost 3 bases; unmatched junction nucleotides: 8. This CDR3 region has 17 residues. CDR3 nucleotide sequence: TGTGCCACCAGCAGAGAATTCGGGGGGACCATCTACAATGAGCAGTTCTTC. This encodes CATSREFGGTIYNEQFF.

About this clone itself: This CDR3 is also generated by other DNA sequences in the sample. The chain recombines TRBV4-2 with TRBJ1-1; D call uncertain. Germline loops: CDR1 LGHNA, CDR2 YNFKEQ. The V gene lost 2 bases and the J gene lost 4 bases, with 5 bases spanning the gap. This CDR3 contains 12 residues. This CDR3 reads CASSQSGTEAFF. Written as DNA, the CDR3 is TGTGCCAGCAGCCAATCGGGCACTGAAGCTTTCTTT.

The V and J genes are TRBV6-5 and TRBJ2-2; 8 positions match TRBD1. V lost 6 bases, J lost 3 bases, and 3 bases stayed unmatched. The CDR3 loop spans 14 amino acids. Germline V CDR1 and CDR2: MNHEY, SVGAGI. The CDR3 DNA follows: TGTGCCAGCAGCCCAGGGGGCTACACCGGGGAGCTGTTTTTT. This codes for CASSPGGYTGELFF.

This clone was recorded once. The sample contains more than one DNA sequence encoding this CDR3. The CDR3 loop is CASSEYLGQGNEKLFF. In DNA form, the CDR3 reads TGTGCCAGCAGTGAATATTTAGGGCAGGGTAATGAAAAACTGTTTTTT. The V call is TRBV2, the J call TRBJ1-4; tentative D call: TRBD1 (5 bases). Germline-derived CDR1 and CDR2 are SNHLY and FYNNEI. Trimming removed 2 bases at V and 4 bases at J, with 14 bases between. This CDR3 comprises 16 residues.

The V call is TRBV19, the J call TRBJ2-4; perhaps TRBD1 as D (5 bases). The V end lost 3 bases, the J end lost 6 bases, and 15 bases lay between the germline ends. Looked up from germline, CDR1 is LNHDA and CDR2 is SQIVND (reference sequence). There are 15 residues in the CDR3. CDR3 coding DNA: TGTGCCAGTAGTATTACTCGGCAGGGAAGAAACATTCAGTACTTC. Its protein is CASSITRQGRNIQYF.

This sequence joins TRBV2 and TRBJ2-1, with D hard to call. Trimming shortened V by 6 bases and J by 7 bases, and 7 bases separated the two germline ends. This CDR3 has 11 amino acids. CDR1 is SNHLY and CDR2 is FYNNEI in the germline V gene. CDR3 nucleotides: TGTGCCAGCAGAGCCGAAAATGAGCAGTTCTTC. Protein product: CASRAENEQFF. Looking up the rest from reference TRBV2 and TRBJ2-1 gives the full variable domain: EPEVTQTPSHQVTQMGQEVILRCVPISNHLYFYWYRQILGQKVEFLVSFYNNEISEKSEIFDDQFSVERPDGSNFTLKIRSTKLEDSAMYFCASRAENEQFFGPGTRLTVL.

The rearrangement uses TRBV30 and TRBJ1-2; 7 positions match TRBD1. Germline CDR1 and CDR2: GTSNPN and SVGIG (reference sequence). V trimming: 1 base; J trimming: 6 bases; junction bases outside the gene matches: 5. The CDR3 contains 13 residues. CDR3 DNA sequence: TGTGCCTGGAGTGATAACAGGGGAGATGGCTACACCTTC. It translates to CAWSDNRGDGYTF. The variable domain in full, completed from reference TRBV30 and TRBJ1-2, reads SQTIHQWPATLVQPVGSPLSLECTVEGTSNPNLYWYRQAAGRGLQLLFYSVGIGQISSEVPQNLSASRPQDRQFILSSKKLLLSDSGFYLCAWSDNRGDGYTFGSGTRLTVV.

This chain joins TRBV6-1 and TRBJ2-5; 9 nucleotides match TRBD1. Unmatched junction bases numbered 10, after V lost 3 bases and J lost 8 bases. This CDR3 contains 15 residues. Germline V CDR1 and CDR2: MNHNS, SASEGT. The CDR3 region has the DNA TGTGCCAGCAGTGACGGGACAGGGACCACCCCCACCCAGTACTTC. Translation gives CASSDGTGTTPTQYF.

The V call is TRBV5-5, the J call TRBJ1-2, with a tentative D call TRBD1 (6 bases). The CDR3 spans 15 residues. Germline V gene sequence: CDR1 SGHKS, CDR2 YYEKEE (reference sequence). V was shortened by 4 bases and J by 4 bases, with 17 bases between the two germline ends. CDR3 coding DNA: TGTGCCAGCAGCGGTCCGGGACACGTGCGCTATGGCTACACCTTC. Amino acids: CASSGPGHVRYGYTF.

The rearrangement joins TRBV3-1 (or the pseudogene TRBV3-2) to TRBJ1-2; D is possibly TRBD1 (5 bases). Trimming shortened V by 3 bases and J by 1 base, and 9 bases separated the two germline ends. CDR3 length: 14 residues. Germline loops: CDR1 LGHDT, CDR2 YNNKEL (reference sequence). The DNA of the CDR3 is TGTGCCAGCAGCCAGGGACTCGTTAACTATGGCTACACCTTC. Protein sequence: CASSQGLVNYGYTF.

The chain employs TRBV14 and TRBJ1-1; D might be TRBD1 (5 bases). Per germline, CDR1 SGHDN and CDR2 FVKESK. The CDR3 loop spans 18 amino acids. V gave up 0 bases and J gave up 5 bases, with 22 bases separating them. The CDR3, as DNA: TGTGCCAGCAGCCAAGAAGGAGTCAGGGCCGAGCTGGGAACTGAAGCTTTCTTT. Its protein is CASSQEGVRAELGTEAFF.

The chain has TRBV12-3 or TRBV12-4 and TRBJ1-2; 7 nucleotides align to TRBD1. The CDR3 has 13 residues. With V trimmed by 6 bases and J by 6 bases, 7 bases remained unmatched. The DNA for the CDR3 is TGTGCCAGCAGCAGACAGGGTTTCGATGGCTACACCTTC. It is translated as CASSRQGFDGYTF.

The J gene is TRBJ1-2, the V gene TRBV18, with D maybe TRBD1 (5 bases). V shed 3 bases and J shed 5 bases, with 16 bases lying between them. Germline CDR1 reads KGHSH; CDR2 reads LQKENI. The CDR3 has 15 residues. The chain's CDR3 is CASSPGTTAGYGYTF. In nucleotides, the CDR3 is TGTGCCAGCTCACCCGGGACGACGGCGGGGTATGGCTACACCTTC.